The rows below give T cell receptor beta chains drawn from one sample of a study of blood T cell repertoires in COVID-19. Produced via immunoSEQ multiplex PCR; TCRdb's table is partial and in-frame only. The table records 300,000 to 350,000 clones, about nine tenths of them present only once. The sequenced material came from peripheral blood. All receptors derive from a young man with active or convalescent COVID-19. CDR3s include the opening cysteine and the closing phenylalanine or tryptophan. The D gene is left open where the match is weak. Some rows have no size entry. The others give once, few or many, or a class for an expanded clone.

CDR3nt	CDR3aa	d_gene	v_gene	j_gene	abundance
TGCGCCAGCAGCGTAAGGACTCGCACAGATACGCAGTATTTT	CASSVRTRTDTQYF	-	TRBV5-1	TRBJ2-3	few
TGTGCCAGCAGTAAAGGGTCTGTTGCGGGAGGGGTCTATGAGCAGTTCTTC	CASSKGSVAGGVYEQFF	TRBD2	TRBV6-2/TRBV6-3	TRBJ2-1	-
TGTGCCAGCAGCAAACTCAGGGCGTCCGGATACAATGAGCAGTTCTTC	CASSKLRASGYNEQFF	-	TRBV11-2	TRBJ2-1	-
TGCGCCAGCAGTGCGTCTAGTCAGGATGAGCAGTTCTTC	CASSASSQDEQFF	-	TRBV10-1	TRBJ2-1	-
TGCGCCAGCAGTGAGACTAGCGGGATAAACACCGGGGAGCTGTTTTTT	CASSETSGINTGELFF	TRBD2	TRBV10-1	TRBJ2-2	-
-	CASSPRVGTGTRYF	-	TRBV6-6	TRBJ2-7	once
TGTGCCAGCACCGACGGGACTAGCGGCTACAATGAGCAGTTCTTC	CASTDGTSGYNEQFF	TRBD2	TRBV27	TRBJ2-1	-
TGTGCCAGCAGCCCCCGGGACAGAGAGACCCAGTACTTC	CASSPRDRETQYF	TRBD1	TRBV27	TRBJ2-5	-
TGTGCCAGTAGTATCAGGGGTGAAGAGACCCAGTACTTC	CASSIRGEETQYF	-	TRBV19	TRBJ2-5	-
TGCGCCAGCAGCCACAAGAGTTTCAGCGACTACGAGCAGTACTTC	CASSHKSFSDYEQYF	-	TRBV4-1	TRBJ2-7	-
TGTGCCAGCTCATCGACAGGGATGAACACCGGGGAGCTGTTTTTT	CASSSTGMNTGELFF	TRBD1	TRBV18	TRBJ2-2	-
TGCGCCAGCAGGGACCCCGGGAGGTACACTGAAGCTTTCTTT	CASRDPGRYTEAFF	-	TRBV5-1	TRBJ1-1	-
TGTGCCACGGGGACTAGCGGACTCGAAGAGACCCAGTACTTC	CATGTSGLEETQYF	TRBD2	TRBV28	TRBJ2-5	-
TGTGCCAGCAAGTCGGCGCGGGGTATCGGGGAGCTGTTTTTT	CASKSARGIGELFF	-	TRBV2	TRBJ2-2	-
TGTGCCAGCAGCCCCGGGTCGGTATTGAACACCGGGGAGCTGTTTTTT	CASSPGSVLNTGELFF	-	TRBV27	TRBJ2-2	-
TGCGCCAGCAGTGAGAATCTTGGAGTAGGCAGGGGGTCCCTTAGCTCCTACAATGAGCAGTTCTTC	CASSENLGVGRGSLSSYNEQFF	TRBD1	TRBV10-2	TRBJ2-1	-
TGTGCCAGCAGTTACTGGGGGACAGGTGCCGAGCAGTACTTC	CASSYWGTGAEQYF	TRBD1	TRBV6-5	TRBJ2-7	once
TGTGCCAGCAGCCGATCCGGGACAGATCCCGTAGATGGCTACACCTTC	CASSRSGTDPVDGYTF	TRBD1	TRBV7-9	TRBJ1-2	-
TGTGCCAGCAGCCGGACAGCGGGAAACTCCTACAATGAGCAGTTCTTC	CASSRTAGNSYNEQFF	-	TRBV7-6	TRBJ2-1	-
TGTGCCAGCTCACTCGAATGGGACAGGGGGCTTGCAGATACGCAGTATTTT	CASSLEWDRGLADTQYF	TRBD1	TRBV18	TRBJ2-3	-
TGTGCCAGCAGACGTACAGGATTCTCTGGGGCCAACGTCCTGACTTTC	CASRRTGFSGANVLTF	-	TRBV14	TRBJ2-6	-
TGTGCCAGCAGCGTAGCAGGGACTAGCGGGGCAGATACGCAGTATTTT	CASSVAGTSGADTQYF	TRBD2	TRBV9	TRBJ2-3	many
TGTGCCAGCAGCCACGGGGTGGGTGAGCAGTTCTTC	CASSHGVGEQFF	-	TRBV3-1/TRBV3-2	TRBJ2-1	-
TGTGCCAGCAGCCGGAGCGGGGGGGCCGATAGTTCCTACAATGAGCAGTTCTTC	CASSRSGGADSSYNEQFF	TRBD2	TRBV7-9	TRBJ2-1	-
TGTGCCACCAGCAGAGGGGAGGGAGCCCTTGAAAAACTGTTTTTT	CATSRGEGALEKLFF	-	TRBV15	TRBJ1-4	few
TGTGCCAGCAGCGGTTACACCGGGACAGTCAGCGAGCAGTACTTC	CASSGYTGTVSEQYF	TRBD1	TRBV7-2	TRBJ2-7	-
TGCGCCAGCAGCTTGGGGACCGGCGGGTGGACCGGGGAGCTGTTTTTT	CASSLGTGGWTGELFF	-	TRBV5-1	TRBJ2-2	-
TGCGCCAGCAGCCAAGAAGGGGATAGCAATCAGCCCCAGCATTTT	CASSQEGDSNQPQHF	-	TRBV4-1	TRBJ1-5	-
TGCGCCAGCACCTCCGCCGGGACAGGGGGCGGAGGGGCCAACGTCCTGACTTTC	CASTSAGTGGGGANVLTF	TRBD1	TRBV5-1	TRBJ2-6	-
TGCAGCGCGATGGGACAGGGGGCAAGAGAGCTGTTTTTT	CSAMGQGARELFF	TRBD1	TRBV29-1	TRBJ2-2	-
TGTGCCAGCAGAGCAGACAGGCAGGGGGGCTACACCTTC	CASRADRQGGYTF	-	TRBV7-9	TRBJ1-2	once